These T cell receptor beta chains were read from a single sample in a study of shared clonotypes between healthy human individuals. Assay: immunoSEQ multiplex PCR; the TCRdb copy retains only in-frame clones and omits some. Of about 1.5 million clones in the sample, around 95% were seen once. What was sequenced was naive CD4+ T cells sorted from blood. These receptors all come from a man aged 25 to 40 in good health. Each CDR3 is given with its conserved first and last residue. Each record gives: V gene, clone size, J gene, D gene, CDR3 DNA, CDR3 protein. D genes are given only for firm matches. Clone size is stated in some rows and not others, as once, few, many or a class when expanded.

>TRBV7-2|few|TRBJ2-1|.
TGTGCCAGCAGCATTTCCCCGGTGGTATCCTACAATGAGCAGTTCTTC
CASSISPVVSYNEQFF
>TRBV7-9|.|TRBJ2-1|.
TGTGCCAGCAGCTTAGGAGCGTCCAATGAGCAGTTCTTC
CASSLGASNEQFF
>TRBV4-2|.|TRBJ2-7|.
TGTGCCAGCAGCCAGGCCGGCCGGAGCACCTACGAGCAGTACTTC
CASSQAGRSTYEQYF
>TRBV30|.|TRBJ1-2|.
TGTGCCTGGAGGGGGGCCACCTATGGCTACACCTTC
CAWRGATYGYTF
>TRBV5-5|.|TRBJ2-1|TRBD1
TGTGCCAGCAGCTACAGGGGACCCTCCTACAATGAGCAGTTCTTC
CASSYRGPSYNEQFF
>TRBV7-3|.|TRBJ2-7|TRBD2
TGTGCCAGCAGCTTAAACCCTAGCGGTGACTCCTACGAGCAGTACTTC
CASSLNPSGDSYEQYF
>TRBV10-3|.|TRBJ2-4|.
TGTGCCATCAGTGCGAACATAGCGGACATTCAGTACTTC
CAISANIADIQYF
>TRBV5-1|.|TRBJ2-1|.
TGCGCCAGCAGCTTCGCTAGAGGCCCCTACAATGAGCAGTTCTTC
CASSFARGPYNEQFF
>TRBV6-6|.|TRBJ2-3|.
TGTGCCAGCAGGCCCCAGGGAACCACAGATACGCAGTATTTT
CASRPQGTTDTQYF
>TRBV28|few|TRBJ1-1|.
TGTGCCAGCAGTCGAAACACTGAAGCTTTCTTT
CASSRNTEAFF
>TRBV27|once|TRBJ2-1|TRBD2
TGTGCCAGCAGTTTATCGGGACTAGCGCGAACCCCCTCCTACAATGAGCAGTTCTTC
CASSLSGLARTPSYNEQFF
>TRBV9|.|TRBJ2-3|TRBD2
TGTGCCAGCAGCGTAGCGGGGGGAAGGGCAGATACGCAGTATTTT
CASSVAGGRADTQYF
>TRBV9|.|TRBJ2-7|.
TGTGCCAGCGCAGGAGTGGGGGGCGCCTACGAGCAGTACTTC
CASAGVGGAYEQYF
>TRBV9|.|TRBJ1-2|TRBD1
TGTGCCAGCAGCGTTGGGACAGGCCACTATGGCTACACCTTC
CASSVGTGHYGYTF
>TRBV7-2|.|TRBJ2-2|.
TGTGCCAGCAGCCTAGGAAGCGGAGGATGGACCGGGGAGCTGTTTTTT
CASSLGSGGWTGELFF
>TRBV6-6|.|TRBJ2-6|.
TGTGCCAGCAGTTATTCCGCGGGGGCCGGGGCCAACGTCCTGACTTTC
CASSYSAGAGANVLTF
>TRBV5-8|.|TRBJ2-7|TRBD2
TGTGCCAGCGGTTCCGGAGGGAGGGTCGAGCAGTACTTC
CASGSGGRVEQYF
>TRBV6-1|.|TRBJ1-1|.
TGTGCCAGCAGTCCAGCAGGGACCGAAGCTTTCTTT
CASSPAGTEAFF
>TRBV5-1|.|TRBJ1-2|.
TGCGCCAGCAGCTTGGGTGGGACGGAACTCTATGGCTACACCTTC
CASSLGGTELYGYTF
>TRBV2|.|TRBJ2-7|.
TGTGCCAGCAGTGAAAGCGGATACGAGCAGTACTTC
CASSESGYEQYF
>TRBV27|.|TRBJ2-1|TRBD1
TGTGCCAGCAGTCCATATAGGGGACAGGGGTGGGACAATGAGCAGTTCTTC
CASSPYRGQGWDNEQFF
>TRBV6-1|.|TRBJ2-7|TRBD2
TGTGCCAGCTGTGCCAGCGGGAGGTCCTACGAGCAGTACTTC
CASCASGRSYEQYF
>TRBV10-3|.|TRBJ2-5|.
TGTGCCATCAGTGAGGAGGAGGATCGCCCGCAAGAGACCCAGTACTTC
CAISEEEDRPQETQYF
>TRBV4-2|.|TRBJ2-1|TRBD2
TGTGCCAGCAGCCAAGATCCCACTAGCGGAACCTACAATGAGCAGTTCTTC
CASSQDPTSGTYNEQFF
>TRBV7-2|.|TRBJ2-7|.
TGTGCCAGCAGCCAGATCTACGAGCAGTACTTC
CASSQIYEQYF
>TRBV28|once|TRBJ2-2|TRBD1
TGTGCCAGCTACGGGGACAGGGGGAACACCGGGGAGCTGTTTTTT
CASYGDRGNTGELFF
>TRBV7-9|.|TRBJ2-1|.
TGTGCCAGCAGCCGCAATATGGGTTTGCAACAGTTCTTC
CASSRNMGLQQFF
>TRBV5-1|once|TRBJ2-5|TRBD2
TGCGCCAGCAGCCTGGACCCTAGCGGACAAGAGACCCAGTACTTC
CASSLDPSGQETQYF
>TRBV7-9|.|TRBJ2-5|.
TGTGCCAGCAGCTTATACGAGCGGGAGACCCAGTACTTC
CASSLYERETQYF
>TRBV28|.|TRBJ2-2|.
TGTGCCAGCAGTTTCCAGCGGACAAACACCGGGGAGCTGTTTTTT
CASSFQRTNTGELFF
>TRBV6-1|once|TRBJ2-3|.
TGTGCCAGCAGCCTAAATATGGCGGATACGCAGTATTTT
CASSLNMADTQYF
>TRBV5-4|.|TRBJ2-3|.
TGTGCCAGCAGCCCCTTCCAAGCGGCGTCAGATACGCAGTATTTT
CASSPFQAASDTQYF
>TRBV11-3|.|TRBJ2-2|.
TGTGCCAGCAGCTTCGGCGGGGTGAACACCGGGGAGCTGTTTTTT
CASSFGGVNTGELFF
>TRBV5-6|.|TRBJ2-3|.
TGTGCCAGCAGCTTTGTGTTGGACAGCACAGATACGCAGTATTTT
CASSFVLDSTDTQYF
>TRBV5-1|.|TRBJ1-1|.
TGCGCCAGCAGCCCGCTTGTGACGGTAAACACTGAAGCTTTCTTT
CASSPLVTVNTEAFF
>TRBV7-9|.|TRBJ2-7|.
TGTGCCAGCAGCTTAGCGGGGGTAGTGGTGGAGCAGTACTTC
CASSLAGVVVEQYF
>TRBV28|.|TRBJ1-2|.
TGTGCCAGCAGCTCCGACAGGATAACTGGCTACACCTTC
CASSSDRITGYTF
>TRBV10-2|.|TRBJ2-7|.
TGCGCCAGCAGTGAGTCGATAGGGGTTAGCGGATCTTACGAGCAGTACTTC
CASSESIGVSGSYEQYF
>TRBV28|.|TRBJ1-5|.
TGTGCCAGCAGTTTACCGGGGGGCAATCAGCCCCAGCATTTT
CASSLPGGNQPQHF
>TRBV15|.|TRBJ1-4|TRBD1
TGTGCCACCAGCAGAGGACAAGGCAGGGGGTGGGATGAAAAACTGTTTTTT
CATSRGQGRGWDEKLFF
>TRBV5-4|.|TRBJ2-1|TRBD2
TGTGCCAGCAGCTTGGAAATTAAGGGGGCGGGAGGGGTGAATGAGCAGTTCTTC
CASSLEIKGAGGVNEQFF
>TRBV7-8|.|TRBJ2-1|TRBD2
TGTGCCAGCAGCCTCTCAACTAGCGGGAGGGCCTACTACAATGAGCAGTTCTTC
CASSLSTSGRAYYNEQFF
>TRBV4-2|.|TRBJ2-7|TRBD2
TGTGCCAGCAGCCAAGATCGGGGGACTAGCGGACGCGAGCAGTACTTC
CASSQDRGTSGREQYF
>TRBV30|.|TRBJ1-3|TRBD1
TGTGCCTGGGACAGGGGGGAGACTCTATCTGGAAACACCATATATTTT
CAWDRGETLSGNTIYF
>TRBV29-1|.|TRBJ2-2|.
TGCAGCGTCGCGAACACCGGGGAGCTGTTTTTT
CSVANTGELFF
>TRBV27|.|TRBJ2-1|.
TGTGCCAGCAGTTTAAGGATCCCACCGGGACCATCCTCCTACAATGAGCAGTTCTTC
CASSLRIPPGPSSYNEQFF
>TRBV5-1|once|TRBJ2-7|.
TGCGCCAGCAGCACCAGACCGGGACCTTCATACGAGCAGTACTTC
CASSTRPGPSYEQYF
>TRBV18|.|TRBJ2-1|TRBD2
TGTGCCAGCTCACCGCCCGGGACTAGCGGCTACAATGAGCAGTTCTTC
CASSPPGTSGYNEQFF
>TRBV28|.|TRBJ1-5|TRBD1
TGTGCCAGCAGACACCCCGGGACAGGGGGCAATCAGCCCCAGCATTTT
CASRHPGTGGNQPQHF
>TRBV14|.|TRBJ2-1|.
TGTGCCAGCAGCCAAGGTCTCGGGGATGAGCAGTTCTTC
CASSQGLGDEQFF
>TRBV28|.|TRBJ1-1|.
TGTGCCAGCAGTTTTGGGTCGGCAGTTTCGTTTTCGGCTGAAGCTTTCTTT
CASSFGSAVSFSAEAFF